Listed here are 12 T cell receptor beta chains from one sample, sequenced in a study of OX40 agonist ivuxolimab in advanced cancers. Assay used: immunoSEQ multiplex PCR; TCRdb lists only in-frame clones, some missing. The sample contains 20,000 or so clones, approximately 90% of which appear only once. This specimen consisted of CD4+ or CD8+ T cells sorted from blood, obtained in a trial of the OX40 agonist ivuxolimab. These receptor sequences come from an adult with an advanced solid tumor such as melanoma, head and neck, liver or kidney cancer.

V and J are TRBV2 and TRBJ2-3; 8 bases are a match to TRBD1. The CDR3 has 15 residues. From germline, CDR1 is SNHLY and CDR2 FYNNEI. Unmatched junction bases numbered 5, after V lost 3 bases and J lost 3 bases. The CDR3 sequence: CASSECRGRTDTQYF. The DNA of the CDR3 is TGTGCCAGCAGTGAGTGCAGGGGGCGGACAGATACGCAGTATTTT.

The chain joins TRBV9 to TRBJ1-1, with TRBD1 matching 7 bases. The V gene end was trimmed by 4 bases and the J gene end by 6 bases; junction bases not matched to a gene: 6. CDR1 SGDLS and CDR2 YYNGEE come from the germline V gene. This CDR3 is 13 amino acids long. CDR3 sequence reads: CASSTGVVSEAFF. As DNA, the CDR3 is TGTGCCAGCAGCACAGGGGTCGTCTCTGAAGCTTTCTTT.

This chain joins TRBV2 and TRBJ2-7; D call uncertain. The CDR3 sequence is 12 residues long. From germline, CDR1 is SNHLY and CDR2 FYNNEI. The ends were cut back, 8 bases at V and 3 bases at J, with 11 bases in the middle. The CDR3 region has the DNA TGTGCCAGCTGGTTAGAAGGCTACGAGCAGTACTTC. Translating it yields CASWLEGYEQYF.

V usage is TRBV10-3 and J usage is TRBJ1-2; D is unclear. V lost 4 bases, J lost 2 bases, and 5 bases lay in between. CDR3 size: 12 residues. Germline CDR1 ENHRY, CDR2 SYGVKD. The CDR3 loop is CAISGQNYGYTF. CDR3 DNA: TGTGCCATCAGTGGCCAGAACTATGGCTACACCTTC.

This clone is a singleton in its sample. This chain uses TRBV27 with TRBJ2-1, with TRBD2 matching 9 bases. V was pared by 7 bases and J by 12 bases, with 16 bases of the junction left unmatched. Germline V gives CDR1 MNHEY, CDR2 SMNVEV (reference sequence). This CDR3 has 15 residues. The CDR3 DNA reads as TGTGCCAGCACCGAAGGGGTTAGCGGGAGAAGGAGGCAGTTCTTC. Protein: CASTEGVSGRRRQFF.

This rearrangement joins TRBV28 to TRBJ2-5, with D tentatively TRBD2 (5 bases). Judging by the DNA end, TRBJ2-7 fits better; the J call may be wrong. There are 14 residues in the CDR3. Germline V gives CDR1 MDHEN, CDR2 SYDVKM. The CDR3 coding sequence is TGTGCCAGCAGTTTATCGGGGATCTCCTACGAGCAGTACTTC. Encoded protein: CASSLSGISYEQYF.

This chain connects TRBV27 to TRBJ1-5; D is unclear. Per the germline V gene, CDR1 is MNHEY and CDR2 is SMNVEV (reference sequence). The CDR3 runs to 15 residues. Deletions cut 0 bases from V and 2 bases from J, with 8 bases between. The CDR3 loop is CASSLSGFRNQPQHF. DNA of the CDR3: TGTGCCAGCAGTTTATCAGGGTTCCGCAATCAGCCCCAGCATTTT.

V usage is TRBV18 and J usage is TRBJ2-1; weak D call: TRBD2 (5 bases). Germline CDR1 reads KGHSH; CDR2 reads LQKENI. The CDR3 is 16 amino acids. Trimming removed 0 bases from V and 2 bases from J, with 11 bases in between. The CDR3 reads CASSPPDSVPYNEQFF. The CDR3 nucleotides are TGTGCCAGCTCACCACCGGACTCGGTCCCCTACAATGAGCAGTTCTTC.

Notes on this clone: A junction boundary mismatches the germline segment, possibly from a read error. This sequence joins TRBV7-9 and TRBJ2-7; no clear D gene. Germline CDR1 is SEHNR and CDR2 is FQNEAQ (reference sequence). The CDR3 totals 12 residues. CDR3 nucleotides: TGTGCCAGCAGCCAAGGCTCCCACGAGCAGTACTTC. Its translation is CASSQGSHEQYF.

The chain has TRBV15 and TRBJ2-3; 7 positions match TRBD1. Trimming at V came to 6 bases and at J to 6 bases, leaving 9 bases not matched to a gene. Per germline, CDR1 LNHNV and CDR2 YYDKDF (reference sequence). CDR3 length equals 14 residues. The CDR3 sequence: CATRRQGQEDTQYF. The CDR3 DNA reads TGTGCCACCAGACGACAGGGCCAGGAGGATACGCAGTATTTT. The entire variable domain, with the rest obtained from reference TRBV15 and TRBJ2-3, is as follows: DAMVIQNPRYQVTQFGKPVTLSCSQTLNHNVMYWYQQKSSQAPKLLFHYYDKDFNNEADTPDNFQSRRPNTSFCFLDIRSPGLGDTAMYLCATRRQGQEDTQYFGPGTRLTVL.

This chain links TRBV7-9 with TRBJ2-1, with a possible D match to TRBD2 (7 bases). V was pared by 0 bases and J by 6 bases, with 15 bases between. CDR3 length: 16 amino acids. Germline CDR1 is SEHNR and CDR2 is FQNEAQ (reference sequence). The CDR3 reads CASSLANGGRRNEQFF. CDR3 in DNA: TGTGCCAGCAGCTTAGCGAACGGGGGGCGGCGCAATGAGCAGTTCTTC.

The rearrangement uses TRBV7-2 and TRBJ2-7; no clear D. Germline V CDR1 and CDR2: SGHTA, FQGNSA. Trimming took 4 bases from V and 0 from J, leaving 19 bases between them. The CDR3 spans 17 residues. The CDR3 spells CASSSRTLKPLSYEQYF. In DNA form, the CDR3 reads TGTGCCAGCAGCTCAAGGACCTTAAAGCCCCTCTCCTACGAGCAGTACTTC.